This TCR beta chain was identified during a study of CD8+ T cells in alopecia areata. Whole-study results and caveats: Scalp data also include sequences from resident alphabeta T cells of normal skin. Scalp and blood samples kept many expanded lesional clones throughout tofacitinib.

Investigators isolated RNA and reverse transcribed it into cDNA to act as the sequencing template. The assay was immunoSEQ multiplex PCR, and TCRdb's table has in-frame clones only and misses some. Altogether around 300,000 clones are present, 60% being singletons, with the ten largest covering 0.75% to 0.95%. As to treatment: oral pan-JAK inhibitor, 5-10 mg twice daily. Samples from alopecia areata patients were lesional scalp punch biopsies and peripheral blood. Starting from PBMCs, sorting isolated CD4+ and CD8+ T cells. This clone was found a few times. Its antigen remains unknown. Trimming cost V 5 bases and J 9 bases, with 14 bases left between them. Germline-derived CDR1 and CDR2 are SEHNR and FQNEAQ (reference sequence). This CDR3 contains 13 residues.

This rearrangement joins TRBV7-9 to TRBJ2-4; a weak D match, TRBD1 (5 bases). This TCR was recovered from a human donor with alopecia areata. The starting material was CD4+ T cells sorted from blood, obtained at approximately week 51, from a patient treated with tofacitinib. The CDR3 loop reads CASSPNTGSIQYF. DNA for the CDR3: TGTGCCAGCAGCCCCAACACAGGCAGCATTCAGTACTTC.